Sequencing of this T cell receptor (beta chain) was carried out in a study of blood T cells in healthy people across ages. PCR was performed a second time for about 6 to 12 cycles using a sample-barcoded 5' primer and a J-beta primer mix. MiXCR, applied by TCRdb to the 5' RACE reads, yields one record per CDR3 protein. Of around 780,000 distinct CDR3 sequences in the sample, roughly 25% were seen once. Regarding the study as a whole: In the absence of known donor CMV status, changes in expanded clonotypes were possibly confounded.

This clonotype turned up a few times. Its matching antigen is unknown. Each individual donor underwent a draw of ten milliliters of peripheral blood. This sample was also put to use in a study of T cells of mothers and their children. As reported in that work: Second-PCR amplification with M1S added sample barcodes and 2-4 random nucleotides. Per child, around 3 million TCR beta CDR3 reads were obtained, against over 9 million per mother.

The clonotype was recovered from a boy younger than 18 in good health. Source material: blood.

The DNA of the CDR3 is TGTGCCATCAGTGAGACAGACAATGAGCAGTTCTTC. As protein: CAISETDNEQFF. The chain couples TRBV10-3 to TRBJ2-5, with D unresolved. Near its end, the DNA agrees better with TRBJ2-1, so the J call may be wrong. The CDR3 contains 12 residues. In germline, CDR1 is ENHRY, CDR2 SYGVKD.